The 17 T cell receptor beta chains below all came from one sample that was sequenced in a study of identical twins. Using its own MiXCR run on the 5' RACE reads, TCRdb lists one record per CDR3 protein. Among roughly 350,000 distinct CDR3 sequences, 12% were seen once, and the ten largest hold 6% to 9%. The data were also submitted as part of a second study, on yellow fever vaccine responses in identical twins.

The material sequenced was CD8+ T cells sorted from blood. All receptors derive from a woman between 18 and 29 years old in good health.

This chain joins TRBV9 and TRBJ1-6; D perhaps matches TRBD1 (6 bases). Germline CDR1 and CDR2: SGDLS and YYNGEE. The V and J ends lost 0 bases and 7 bases respectively, with 11 bases between them. This CDR3 has 15 residues. Written as DNA, the CDR3 is TGTGCCAGCAGCGTAGAGGGGGGGGAAAATTCACCCCTCCACTTT. It yields the protein CASSVEGGENSPLHF. Variable domain in full (rest from reference TRBV9 and TRBJ1-6): DSGVTQTPKHLITATGQRVTLRCSPRSGDLSVYWYQQSLDQGLQFLIQYYNGEERAKGNILERFSAQQFPDLHSELNLSSLELGDSALYFCASSVEGGENSPLHFGNGTRLTVT.

The rearrangement links TRBV20-1 to TRBJ2-4; D is ambiguous. The germline V gene encodes CDR1 DFQATT and CDR2 SNEGSKA (reference sequence). This CDR3 is built from 19 residues. Trimming stripped 0 bases from V and 0 bases from J, with 21 bases between. CDR3 in amino acids: CSARERAESSVLAKNIQYF. The CDR3 DNA follows: TGCAGTGCTAGAGAAAGGGCAGAAAGTTCCGTACTAGCCAAAAACATTCAGTACTTC.

J is TRBJ1-5 and V is TRBV7-9, with TRBD1 as a possible D gene (5 bases). CDR1 SEHNR and CDR2 FQNEAQ come from the germline V gene (reference sequence). V was clipped by 3 bases and J by 5 bases, with 5 bases between them. This CDR3 contains 12 residues. CDR3 loop: CASSFRDQPQHF. As DNA, the CDR3 is TGTGCCAGCAGCTTCAGGGATCAGCCCCAGCATTTT. The full variable domain, with the rest looked up from reference TRBV7-9 and TRBJ1-5, is DTGVSQNPRHKITKRGQNVTFRCDPISEHNRLYWYRQTLGQGPEFLTYFQNEAQLEKSRLLSDRFSAERPKGSFSTLEIQRTEQGDSAMYLCASSFRDQPQHFGDGTRLSIL.

This clonotype was observed a handful of times. The genes are TRBV29-1 and TRBJ1-2; D ambiguous. The V and J ends lost 7 bases and 2 bases respectively, with 20 bases between them. The CDR3 is 15 residues long. The germline gives CDR1 SQVTM, CDR2 ANQGSEA. The CDR3 sequence: CSALGGLATNYGYTF. The CDR3 DNA sequence: TGCAGCGCCCTGGGAGGACTTGCAACAAACTATGGCTACACCTTC.

The chain uses TRBV7-6 and TRBJ2-5; TRBD2 agrees at 7 bases. Germline trimming cut 1 base from V and 2 bases from J; bases unmatched to any gene: 7. The CDR3 contains 16 residues. Germline loops: CDR1 SGHVS, CDR2 FNYEAQ. CDR3 coding DNA: TGTGCCAGCAGCTTAGGTGATCAGCGGGGTCAAGAGACCCAGTACTTC. It translates to CASSLGDQRGQETQYF.

This clonotype was seen a few times. The CDR3 is CASSQRVGRDGYTF. CDR3 nucleotides: TGCGCCAGCAGCCAAAGAGTCGGCCGGGATGGCTACACCTTC. The chain uses TRBV4-1 and TRBJ1-2; no clear D. V lost 2 bases and J lost 6, with 13 bases in between. Germline CDR1 and CDR2: MGHRA and YSYEKL. This CDR3 contains 14 residues.

This chain connects TRBV4-1 to TRBJ2-3; D tentatively fits TRBD1 or TRBD2 (6 bases each). The ends were cut back, 0 bases at V and 0 bases at J, with 13 bases in the middle. Germline loops: CDR1 MGHRA, CDR2 YSYEKL. The CDR3 is 17 residues long. In DNA form, the CDR3 reads TGCGCCAGCAGCCAAGACGGGGGCCCCCTTAGCACAGATACGCAGTATTTT. Its translation is CASSQDGGPLSTDTQYF.

The rearrangement uses TRBV20-1 and TRBJ2-7; 7 bases match TRBD2. Germline V gene lookup returns CDR1 DFQATT and CDR2 SNEGSKA (reference sequence). The CDR3 runs 14 residues. V lost 3 bases, J lost 5 bases, and 10 bases stayed unmatched. The chain's CDR3 is CSARDPWRENEQYF. DNA of the CDR3: TGCAGTGCTAGGGATCCTTGGCGGGAGAACGAGCAGTACTTC.

V usage is TRBV7-9 and J usage is TRBJ2-3, with 7 bases that match TRBD1. Losses at the gene ends were 4 bases for V and 1 base for J; bases not matched to a gene: 8. The CDR3 covers 16 residues. The germline V gene encodes CDR1 SEHNR and CDR2 FQNEAQ (reference sequence). The CDR3 sequence: CASSSRQGSRTDTQYF. The CDR3 coding sequence is TGTGCCAGCAGCTCAAGACAGGGAAGTCGCACAGATACGCAGTATTTT.

The chain joins TRBV5-6 to TRBJ2-3; 7 bases are shared with TRBD1. There are 17 residues in the CDR3. Germline V CDR1 and CDR2: SGHDT, YYEEEE. After removal of 0 bases from V and 5 bases from J, the junction contained 12 bases not matched to a gene. The CDR3 is CASSLAMEGGAGDTQYF. CDR3 in DNA: TGTGCCAGCAGCTTGGCTATGGAAGGGGGCGCGGGAGATACGCAGTATTTT.

The chain employs TRBV7-6 and TRBJ2-3; D is unresolved. The CDR3 consists of 14 residues. The germline CDR1 and CDR2 sequences are SGHVS and FNYEAQ. Trimming stripped 2 bases from V and 1 base from J, with 7 bases between. The CDR3 loop is CASSLRLGTDTQYF. CDR3 DNA: TGTGCCAGCAGCTTAAGGCTGGGCACAGATACGCAGTATTTT.

V and J are TRBV20-1 and TRBJ2-1; 7 nucleotides match TRBD2. The J segment lost 8 bases and the V segment lost 0 bases, leaving 10 bases of the junction unmatched. CDR3 length equals 15 residues. The germline V gene has CDR1 DFQATT and CDR2 SNEGSKA (reference sequence). CDR3 loop: CSARDFIGGIDEQFF. The CDR3 DNA sequence: TGCAGTGCTAGAGATTTCATCGGGGGGATAGATGAGCAGTTCTTC.

This clonotype was observed a handful of times. The chain employs TRBV7-3 and TRBJ2-7; D remains unclear. The length of the CDR3 is 14 residues. Trimming removed 5 bases from V and 0 bases from J, with 11 bases in between. Germline assignment: CDR1 SGHTA and CDR2 FQGTGA. Written as DNA, the CDR3 is TGTGCCAGCAGCCCCGAAAGGAGCTCCTACGAGCAGTACTTC. It yields the protein CASSPERSSYEQYF.

This clonotype was observed many times. The CDR3 is CSVVRTDTGELFF. CDR3 DNA sequence: TGCAGCGTTGTTAGGACAGACACCGGGGAGCTGTTTTTT. The chain combines TRBV29-1 with TRBJ2-2, with a possible D match to TRBD1 (6 bases). The V end was cut by 4 bases, the J end by 3 bases, with 9 bases between. This CDR3 has 13 amino acids. Germline loops: CDR1 SQVTM, CDR2 ANQGSEA.

This chain links TRBV12-5 with TRBJ1-5, with TRBD1 matching over 12 bases. J lost 7 bases, V lost 1 base, and 11 bases had no gene match. Looked up from germline, CDR1 is LGHNT and CDR2 is FRNRAP. The CDR3 has 18 amino acids. CDR3 loop: CASGLGTGTGGARQPQHF. In DNA, the CDR3 is TGTGCTAGTGGTTTGGGCACCGGGACAGGGGGCGCAAGGCAGCCCCAGCATTTT.

The rearrangement uses TRBV6-2 or TRBV6-3 and TRBJ2-3; 10 nucleotides match TRBD1. CDR3 length equals 16 residues. Losses at the gene ends were 2 bases for V and 5 bases for J; bases not matched to a gene: 7. Per the germline V gene, CDR1 is MNHEY and CDR2 is SVGEGT. CDR3 nucleotide sequence: TGTGCCAGCAGTTACCGACGGGACAGGGGAGGAGATACGCAGTATTTT. Translated: CASSYRRDRGGDTQYF.

This clonotype was seen a few times. The chain carries TRBV28 and TRBJ2-7; a weak D match, TRBD2 (6 bases). Per germline, CDR1 MDHEN and CDR2 SYDVKM. The CDR3 sequence is 14 residues long. With 7 bases removed from V and 6 bases from J, the gap between germline ends came to 19 bases. CDR3 in DNA: TGTGCCAGCACCCTTCTTGGGGGGAAGGTCGAGCAGTACTTC. Protein: CASTLLGGKVEQYF.